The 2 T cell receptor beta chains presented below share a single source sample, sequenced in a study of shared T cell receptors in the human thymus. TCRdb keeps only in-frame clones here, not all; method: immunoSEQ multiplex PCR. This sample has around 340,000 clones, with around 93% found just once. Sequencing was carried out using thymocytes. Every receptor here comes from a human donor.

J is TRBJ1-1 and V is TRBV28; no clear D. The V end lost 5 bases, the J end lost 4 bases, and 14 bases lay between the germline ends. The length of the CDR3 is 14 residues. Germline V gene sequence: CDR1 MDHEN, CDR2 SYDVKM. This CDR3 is CASSGDTPRTEAFF. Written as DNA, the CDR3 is TGTGCCAGCAGTGGTGACACCCCTCGCACTGAAGCTTTCTTT.

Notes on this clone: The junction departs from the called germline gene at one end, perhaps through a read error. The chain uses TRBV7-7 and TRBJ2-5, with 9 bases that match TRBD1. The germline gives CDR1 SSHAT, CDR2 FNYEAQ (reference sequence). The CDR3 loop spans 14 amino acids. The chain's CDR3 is CASSHRGLGETQYF. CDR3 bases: TGTGCTAGCAGCCACAGGGGGCTAGGTGAGACCCAGTACTTC.